Listed here are 27 T cell receptor beta chains from one sample, sequenced in a study of beta chain features in type 1 diabetes. Findings and caveats of the study: Researchers report that Type 1 diabetes patients had moderately but significantly shorter TCRB CDR3s across all four CD4+ subsets.

Reverse transcribing all isolated RNA meant expressed TCRB transcripts were sequenced. Sequencing was performed with immunoSEQ multiplex PCR; in TCRdb, only in-frame clones are kept and a portion is missing. The sample consists of 600,000 or so clones, around 15% of them appearing once. The antigens for these receptors are not known. Input material: naive CD4+ T cells from blood. These receptors all come from a man between 18 and 35 years old with type 1 diabetes.

The chain joins TRBV6-5 to TRBJ2-1; 7 bases are shared with TRBD2. The germline V gene has CDR1 MNHEY and CDR2 SVGAGI. This CDR3 has 13 residues. V was pared by 6 bases and J by 4 bases, with 3 bases of the junction left unmatched. CDR3 sequence: CASRQGGYNEQFF. The CDR3 DNA reads TGTGCCAGCAGGCAGGGAGGGTACAATGAGCAGTTCTTC.

This chain links TRBV30 with TRBJ2-3, with a tentative D call TRBD2 (5 bases). There are 14 residues in the CDR3. V dropped 0 bases and J dropped 2 bases, with 9 bases sitting between them. CDR1 is GTSNPN, CDR2 SVGIG, per germline (reference sequence). The CDR3 spells CAWSVLGATDTQYF. CDR3 in DNA: TGTGCCTGGAGTGTACTAGGTGCCACAGATACGCAGTATTTT.

The chain joins TRBV15 to TRBJ2-3, with 10 bases matching TRBD2. V lost 1 base to trimming and J lost 3 bases; unmatched junction nucleotides: 4. This CDR3 has 16 residues. Germline assignment: CDR1 LNHNV and CDR2 YYDKDF (reference sequence). CDR3 in amino acids: CATSRGSGGWTDTQYF. CDR3 DNA: TGTGCCACCAGCAGAGGTAGCGGGGGGTGGACAGATACGCAGTATTTT.

This clone has only a few counts. The chain carries TRBV30 and TRBJ2-5, with D possibly TRBD2 on 7 matching bases. This CDR3 has 13 amino acids. With 4 bases removed from V and 4 bases from J, the gap between germline ends came to 13 bases. Germline lookup yields CDR1 GTSNPN and CDR2 SVGIG (reference sequence). The CDR3 region has the DNA TGTGCCTGGACGGGGGGCTTTGCAGAGACCCAGTACTTC. Its protein product is CAWTGGFAETQYF.

This clone occurred a few times. The chain is built from TRBV30 and TRBJ1-2; 9 bases align to TRBD1. There are 14 residues in the CDR3. Unmatched junction bases numbered 6, after V lost 0 bases and J lost 7 bases. Germline values: CDR1 GTSNPN, CDR2 SVGIG (reference sequence). In DNA, the CDR3 is TGTGCCTGGAGTGTAGGGACAGGGCCTTCTGGCTACACCTTC. It yields the protein CAWSVGTGPSGYTF. Full variable domain (remainder filled in from reference TRBV30 and TRBJ1-2): SQTIHQWPATLVQPVGSPLSLECTVEGTSNPNLYWYRQAAGRGLQLLFYSVGIGQISSEVPQNLSASRPQDRQFILSSKKLLLSDSGFYLCAWSVGTGPSGYTFGSGTRLTVV.

There are a few counts of this clone. J is TRBJ2-2 and V is TRBV27, with 8 bases aligning to TRBD2. The J segment lost 5 bases and the V segment lost 4 bases, leaving 9 bases of the junction unmatched. Germline V gene data show CDR1 as MNHEY and CDR2 as SMNVEV (reference sequence). This CDR3 spans 16 amino acids. CDR3 sequence reads: CASSSLPGLGTGELFF. In nucleotides, the CDR3 is TGTGCCAGCAGTTCTCTACCGGGACTAGGAACCGGGGAGCTGTTTTTT.

This clone was seen a few times. The chain is built from TRBV7-2 and TRBJ2-5; D possibly corresponds to TRBD2 (7 bases). CDR1 is SGHTA, CDR2 FQGNSA, per germline. V lost 7 bases and J 1 base, leaving 13 bases between the germline ends. The CDR3 runs to 14 residues. This CDR3 is CASTPGGSQETQYF. In DNA, the CDR3 is TGTGCCAGCACCCCGGGGGGCAGCCAAGAGACCCAGTACTTC.

This chain connects TRBV7-2 to TRBJ2-5, with D perhaps matching TRBD2 (8 bases). The V end lost 5 bases, the J end lost 3 bases, and 16 bases lay between the germline ends. This CDR3 region has 15 residues. Germline assignment: CDR1 SGHTA and CDR2 FQGNSA. The CDR3 protein is CASSQGGGRKETQYF. CDR3 nucleotide sequence: TGTGCCAGCAGCCAAGGGGGCGGGAGGAAAGAGACCCAGTACTTC. The variable domain in full, completed from reference TRBV7-2 and TRBJ2-5, reads GAGVSQSPSNKVTEKGKDVELRCDPISGHTALYWYRQSLGQGLEFLIYFQGNSAPDKSGLPSDRFSAERTGGSVSTLTIQRTQQEDSAVYLCASSQGGGRKETQYFGPGTRLLVL.

The chain employs TRBV9 and TRBJ2-2, with a weak D call TRBD2 (6 bases). The V end lost 2 bases, the J end lost 5 bases, and 13 bases lay between the germline ends. CDR1 and CDR2 from the germline V gene are SGDLS and YYNGEE. There are 15 residues in the CDR3. In nucleotides, the CDR3 is TGTGCCAGCAGCGTCGGCACAGCGGGTACCGGGGAGCTGTTTTTT. Amino acids: CASSVGTAGTGELFF.

This clone has a handful of counts. Different DNA sequences within this sample yield the same CDR3. The chain recombines TRBV7-3 with TRBJ2-3; no definite D call. V lost 2 bases to trimming and J lost 2 bases, with 8 bases between them. Germline V gene sequence: CDR1 SGHTA, CDR2 FQGTGA. The CDR3 is 14 amino acids. The CDR3 nucleotides read TGTGCCAGCAGCTTAGCATTAGCCACAGATACGCAGTATTTT. Amino acid sequence: CASSLALATDTQYF. Complete variable domain (other parts from reference TRBV7-3 and TRBJ2-3): GAGVSQTPSNKVTEKGKYVELRCDPISGHTALYWYRQSLGQGPEFLIYFQGTGAADDSGLPNDRFFAVRPEGSVSTLKIQRTERGDSAVYLCASSLALATDTQYFGPGTRLTVL.

There are a few counts of this clone. J is TRBJ2-7 and V is TRBV10-3; TRBD2 agrees at 7 bases. There are 13 residues in the CDR3. CDR1 and CDR2 (germline): ENHRY, SYGVKD. V lost 3 bases to trimming and J lost 2 bases; unmatched junction nucleotides: 1. The CDR3 region is CAISDGGTYEQYF. The DNA for the CDR3 is TGTGCCATCAGTGACGGGGGGACCTACGAGCAGTACTTC.

The chain employs TRBV7-9 and TRBJ2-1, with 7 nucleotides matching TRBD2. The CDR3 length is 15 residues. V lost 3 bases and J lost 7; bases outside the gene matches: 9. Per the germline V gene, CDR1 is SEHNR and CDR2 is FQNEAQ (reference sequence). As DNA, the CDR3 is TGTGCCAGCAGCTTGGGGCGGGAGAGCGTTAATGAGCAGTTCTTC. It encodes CASSLGRESVNEQFF. The variable domain in full, completed from reference TRBV7-9 and TRBJ2-1, reads DTGVSQNPRHKITKRGQNVTFRCDPISEHNRLYWYRQTLGQGPEFLTYFQNEAQLEKSRLLSDRFSAERPKGSFSTLEIQRTEQGDSAMYLCASSLGRESVNEQFFGPGTRLTVL.

This clone was observed a handful of times. The chain recombines TRBV7-9 with TRBJ2-2, with TRBD1 identical over 9 bases. Germline CDR1 SEHNR, CDR2 FQNEAQ (reference sequence). The length of the CDR3 is 14 residues. V shed 6 bases and J 5 bases; nucleotides not matched to a gene: 4. For the CDR3, the DNA is TGTGCCAGCAGTTTACAGGGGGCGACCGGGGAGCTGTTTTTT. Amino acid sequence: CASSLQGATGELFF.

The genes are TRBV6-1 and TRBJ2-7, with 10 bases fitting TRBD2. The trim removed 6 bases at V and 1 base at J, leaving 3 bases unmatched. There are 14 residues in the CDR3. Germline values: CDR1 MNHNS, CDR2 SASEGT. The CDR3 region is CASSQLAGSYEQYF. As DNA, the CDR3 is TGTGCCAGCAGCCAACTAGCGGGATCCTACGAGCAGTACTTC.

The V call is TRBV4-1, the J call TRBJ2-1; TRBD1 matches at 8 bases. The CDR3 has 16 residues. J gave up 0 bases and V 1 base, and 2 bases lay outside the gene matches. Germline lookup yields CDR1 MGHRA and CDR2 YSYEKL. DNA for the CDR3: TGCGCCAGCAGCCAAGGGGACAGGAGCTCCTACAATGAGCAGTTCTTC. As protein: CASSQGDRSSYNEQFF.

This clone has only a few counts. J is TRBJ1-6 and V is TRBV7-2; 10 nucleotides match TRBD1. V lost 3 bases and J lost 10; bases outside the gene matches: 3. The germline V gene encodes CDR1 SGHTA and CDR2 FQGNSA. The CDR3 sequence is 14 residues long. The CDR3 nucleotides are TGTGCCAGCAGCTTCGACAGGGGGCCCTCACCCCTCCACTTT. This translates into CASSFDRGPSPLHF.

This sequence joins TRBV5-1 and TRBJ2-5; a weak D match, TRBD2 (6 bases). This CDR3 contains 15 residues. V dropped 2 bases and J dropped 1 base, with 12 bases sitting between them. Germline V gene data show CDR1 as SGHRS and CDR2 as YFSETQ. The DNA for the CDR3 is TGCGCCAGCAGCTTCCCCGGGAGCGGCCAAGAGACCCAGTACTTC. This codes for CASSFPGSGQETQYF.

CDR3 sequence (DNA): TGTGCCAGCAGTGAAAGGGCCCAGGGAGGAAACACCATATATTTT. Residues: CASSERAQGGNTIYF. This rearrangement joins TRBV6-1 to TRBJ1-3; the D gene is possibly TRBD1 (5 bases). The V gene's germline CDR1 is MNHNS and CDR2 SASEGT. Trimming pared 2 bases from V and 4 bases from J, leaving 12 bases between. This CDR3 is 15 amino acids long.

The chain is built from TRBV4-1 and TRBJ2-1, with 11 nucleotides matching TRBD2. V was clipped by 8 bases and J by 9 bases; unmatched bases: 18. The CDR3 runs 17 residues. Germline lookup yields CDR1 MGHRA and CDR2 YSYEKL. DNA for the CDR3: TGCGCCAGCCAAAAATTTATAGCGGGGGGGCCGAAAGGTGAGCAGTTCTTC. Translated: CASQKFIAGGPKGEQFF.

This clone occurred a few times. This chain connects TRBV7-2 to TRBJ2-3; 9 bases line up with TRBD2. The junction had 6 bases not matched to a gene; V was cut back by 5 bases and J by 6 bases. The CDR3 sequence is 14 residues long. Germline-derived CDR1 and CDR2 are SGHTA and FQGNSA. Written as DNA, the CDR3 is TGTGCCAGCAGCCCTAGCGGGGTTGGGGATACGCAGTATTTT. Residues: CASSPSGVGDTQYF.

This clone has only a few counts. The rearrangement links TRBV28 to TRBJ2-7; D ambiguous. Germline CDR1 reads MDHEN; CDR2 reads SYDVKM. The CDR3 has 12 residues. V was trimmed by 3 bases and J by 9 bases, leaving 12 bases between them. CDR3 nucleotide sequence: TGTGCCAGCAGTTTGAGGCAGCGTGGGCAGTACTTC. Its translation: CASSLRQRGQYF.

The chain links TRBV30 to TRBJ2-7; D possibly corresponds to TRBD1 (6 bases). Germline-derived CDR1 and CDR2 are GTSNPN and SVGIG (reference sequence). With 2 bases removed from V and 2 bases from J, the gap between germline ends came to 13 bases. CDR3 length: 14 amino acids. CDR3 sequence: CAWSRTTGPYEQYF. In DNA form, the CDR3 reads TGTGCCTGGAGTAGGACCACAGGGCCCTACGAGCAGTACTTC. The variable domain in full, with the rest retrieved from reference TRBV30 and TRBJ2-7, is SQTIHQWPATLVQPVGSPLSLECTVEGTSNPNLYWYRQAAGRGLQLLFYSVGIGQISSEVPQNLSASRPQDRQFILSSKKLLLSDSGFYLCAWSRTTGPYEQYFGPGTRLTVT.

In regard to this clone: At the DNA level, this CDR3 is encoded by other sequences in the same sample as well. The V gene is TRBV29-1, the J gene TRBJ2-7; perhaps TRBD1 as D (6 bases). Per the germline V gene, CDR1 is SQVTM and CDR2 is ANQGSEA. V was trimmed by 0 bases and J by 3 bases, leaving 6 bases between them. The CDR3 sequence is 12 residues long. The CDR3 reads CSVEDRGYEQYF. CDR3 DNA sequence: TGCAGCGTTGAAGACAGGGGCTACGAGCAGTACTTC.

This clone was seen a handful of times. The V and J genes are TRBV2 and TRBJ2-6, with 9 bases aligning to TRBD1. The CDR3 contains 22 residues. V lost 5 bases and J lost 0; bases outside the gene matches: 20. The germline gives CDR1 SNHLY, CDR2 FYNNEI. The CDR3 DNA reads as TGTGCCAGCAGTCGCCGGGACAGGGATCTTCGGGACTACTTCTCTGGGGCCAACGTCCTGACTTTC. Its translation is CASSRRDRDLRDYFSGANVLTF.

In this sample, this clone turned up a few times. The chain joins TRBV6-6 to TRBJ2-7; a weak D match, TRBD2 (6 bases). Per germline, CDR1 MNHNY and CDR2 SVGAGI (reference sequence). This CDR3 has 16 residues. V was shortened by 5 bases and J by 1 base, with 18 bases between the two germline ends. This CDR3 is CASSPPRREVSYEQYF. CDR3 DNA: TGTGCCAGCAGTCCTCCTAGGAGGGAGGTATCCTACGAGCAGTACTTC.

The chain uses TRBV5-1 and TRBJ2-3, with D uncertain. Trimming left V 0 bases short and J 0 bases short, with 11 bases between. This CDR3 comprises 16 residues. Germline V gives CDR1 SGHRS, CDR2 YFSETQ. The CDR3: CASSLVPVTSTDTQYF. DNA for the CDR3: TGCGCCAGCAGCTTGGTTCCTGTTACTAGCACAGATACGCAGTATTTT.

Only a few counts were recorded for this clone. V is TRBV4-2 and J is TRBJ2-5, with 9 bases matching TRBD2. The CDR3 is made up of 17 amino acids. Germline V gene data show CDR1 as LGHNA and CDR2 as YNFKEQ. V gave up 0 bases and J gave up 4 bases; unmatched junction bases: 9. The CDR3 bases are TGTGCCAGCAGCCAAGAATTGCTAGGGACTAGCCGAGAGACCCAGTACTTC. Residues: CASSQELLGTSRETQYF.